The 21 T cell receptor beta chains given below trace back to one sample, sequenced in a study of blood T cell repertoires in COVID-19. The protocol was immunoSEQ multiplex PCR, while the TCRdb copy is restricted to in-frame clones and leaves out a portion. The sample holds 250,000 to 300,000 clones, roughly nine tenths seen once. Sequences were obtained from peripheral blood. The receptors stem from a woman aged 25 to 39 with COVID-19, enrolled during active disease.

The DNA of the CDR3 is TGTGCCAGCTCACCACCAGGAGTTTACTCCTACGAGCAGTACTTC. Translated, it gives CASSPPGVYSYEQYF. The J gene is TRBJ2-7, the V gene TRBV18; D remains ambiguous. Trimming cost V 0 bases and J 0 bases, with 9 bases left between them. The germline V gene encodes CDR1 KGHSH and CDR2 LQKENI. CDR3 size: 15 residues.

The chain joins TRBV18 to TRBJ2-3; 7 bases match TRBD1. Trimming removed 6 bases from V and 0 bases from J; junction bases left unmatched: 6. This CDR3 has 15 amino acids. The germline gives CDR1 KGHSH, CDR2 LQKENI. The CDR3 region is CASSQWDSSTDTQYF. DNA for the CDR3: TGTGCCAGCTCGCAGTGGGACAGCAGCACAGATACGCAGTATTTT.

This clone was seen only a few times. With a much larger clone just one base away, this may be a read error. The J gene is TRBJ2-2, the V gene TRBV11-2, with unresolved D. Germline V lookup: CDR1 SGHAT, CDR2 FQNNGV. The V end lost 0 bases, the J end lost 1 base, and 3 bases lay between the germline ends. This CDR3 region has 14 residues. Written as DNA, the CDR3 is TGTGCCAGCAGCTTAGACGGGAACACCGGGGAGCTGTTTTTT. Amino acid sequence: CASSLDGNTGELFF.

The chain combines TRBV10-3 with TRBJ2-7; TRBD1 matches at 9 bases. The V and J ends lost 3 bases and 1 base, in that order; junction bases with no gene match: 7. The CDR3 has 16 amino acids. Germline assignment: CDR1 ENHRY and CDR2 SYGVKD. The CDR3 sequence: CAISDTGGTGSYEQYF. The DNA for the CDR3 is TGTGCCATCAGTGATACAGGGGGGACAGGGTCCTACGAGCAGTACTTC.

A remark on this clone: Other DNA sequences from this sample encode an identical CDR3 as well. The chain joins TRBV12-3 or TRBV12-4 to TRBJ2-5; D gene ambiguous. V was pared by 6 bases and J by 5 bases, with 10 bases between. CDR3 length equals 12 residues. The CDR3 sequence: CASSPVRETQYF. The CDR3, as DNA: TGTGCCAGCAGCCCGGTGAGGGAGACCCAGTACTTC.

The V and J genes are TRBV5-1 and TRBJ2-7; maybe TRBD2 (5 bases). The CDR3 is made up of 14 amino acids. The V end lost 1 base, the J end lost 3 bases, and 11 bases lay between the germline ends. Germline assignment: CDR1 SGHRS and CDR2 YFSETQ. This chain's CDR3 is CASSLWGANYEQYF. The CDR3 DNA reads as TGCGCCAGCAGCTTGTGGGGAGCCAACTACGAGCAGTACTTC. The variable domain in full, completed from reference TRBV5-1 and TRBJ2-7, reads KAGVTQTPRYLIKTRGQQVTLSCSPISGHRSVSWYQQTPGQGLQFLFEYFSETQRNKGNFPGRFSGRQFSNSRSEMNVSTLELGDSALYLCASSLWGANYEQYFGPGTRLTVT.

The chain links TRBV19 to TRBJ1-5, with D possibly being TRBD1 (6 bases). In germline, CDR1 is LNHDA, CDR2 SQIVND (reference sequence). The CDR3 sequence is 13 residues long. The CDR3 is CGGGTQGNQPQHF. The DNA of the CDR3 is TGTGGCGGGGGGACACAGGGAAATCAGCCCCAGCATTTT.

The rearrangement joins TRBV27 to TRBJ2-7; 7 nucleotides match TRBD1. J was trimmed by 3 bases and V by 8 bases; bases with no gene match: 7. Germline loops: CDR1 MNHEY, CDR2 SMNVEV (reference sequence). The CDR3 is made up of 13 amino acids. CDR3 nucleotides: TGTGCCAGCTCCGGGACAGCCTTCTACGAGCAGTACTTC. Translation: CASSGTAFYEQYF.

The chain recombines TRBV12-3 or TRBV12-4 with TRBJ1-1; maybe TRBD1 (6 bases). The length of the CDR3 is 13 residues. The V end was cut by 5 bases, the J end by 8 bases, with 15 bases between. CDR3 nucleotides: TGTGCCAGCAGTACAGGGTATGTGCGAGAAGCTTTCTTT. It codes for CASSTGYVREAFF.

CDR3 nucleotides: TGCAGCGCCCGGGCACAGGGGGACGAGCAGTACTTC. It translates to CSARAQGDEQYF. This chain uses TRBV29-1 with TRBJ2-7, with 8 bases fitting TRBD1. Germline V gene lookup returns CDR1 SQVTM and CDR2 ANQGSEA. The CDR3 has 12 amino acids. Losses at the gene ends were 7 bases for V and 5 bases for J; bases not matched to a gene: 7.

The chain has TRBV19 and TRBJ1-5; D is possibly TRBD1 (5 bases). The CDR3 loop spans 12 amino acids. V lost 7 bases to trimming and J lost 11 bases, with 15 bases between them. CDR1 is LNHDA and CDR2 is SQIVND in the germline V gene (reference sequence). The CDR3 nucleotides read TGTGCCAGTACAAACTTGGGGGGTACCCAGCATTTT. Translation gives CASTNLGGTQHF. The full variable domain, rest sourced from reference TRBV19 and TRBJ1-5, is DGGITQSPKYLFRKEGQNVTLSCEQNLNHDAMYWYRQDPGQGLRLIYYSQIVNDFQKGDIAEGYSVSREKKESFPLTVTSAQKNPTAFYLCASTNLGGTQHFGDGTRLSIL.

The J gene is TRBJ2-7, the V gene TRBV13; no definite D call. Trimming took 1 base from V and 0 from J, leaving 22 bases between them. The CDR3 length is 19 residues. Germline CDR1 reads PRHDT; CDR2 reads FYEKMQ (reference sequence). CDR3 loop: CASSLERPSKFISSYEQYF. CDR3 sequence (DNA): TGTGCCAGCAGCTTAGAACGGCCTAGTAAATTCATATCCTCCTACGAGCAGTACTTC. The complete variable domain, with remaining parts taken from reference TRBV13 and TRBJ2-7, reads AAGVIQSPRHLIKEKRETATLKCYPIPRHDTVYWYQQGPGQDPQFLISFYEKMQSDKGSIPDRFSAQQFSDYHSELNMSSLELGDSALYFCASSLERPSKFISSYEQYFGPGTRLTVT.

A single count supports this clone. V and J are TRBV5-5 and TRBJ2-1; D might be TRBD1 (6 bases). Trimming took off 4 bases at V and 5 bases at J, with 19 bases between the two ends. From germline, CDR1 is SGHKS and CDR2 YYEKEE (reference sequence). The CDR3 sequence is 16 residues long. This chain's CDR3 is CASSEPGETTDNEQFF. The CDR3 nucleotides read TGTGCCAGCAGCGAACCAGGGGAGACTACCGACAATGAGCAGTTCTTC.

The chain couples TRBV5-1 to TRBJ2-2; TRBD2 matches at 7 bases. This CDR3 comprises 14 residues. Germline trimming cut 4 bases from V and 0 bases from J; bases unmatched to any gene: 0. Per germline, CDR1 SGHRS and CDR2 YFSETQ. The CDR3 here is CASSRGANTGELFF. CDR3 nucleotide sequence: TGCGCCAGCAGCCGGGGGGCGAACACCGGGGAGCTGTTTTTT.

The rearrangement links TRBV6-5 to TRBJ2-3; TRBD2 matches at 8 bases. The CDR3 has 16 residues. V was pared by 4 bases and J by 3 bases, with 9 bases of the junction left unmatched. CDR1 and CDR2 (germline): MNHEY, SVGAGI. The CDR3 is CASSSLRAGETDTQYF. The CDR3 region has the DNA TGTGCCAGCAGTTCGCTCCGAGCGGGGGAAACAGATACGCAGTATTTT.

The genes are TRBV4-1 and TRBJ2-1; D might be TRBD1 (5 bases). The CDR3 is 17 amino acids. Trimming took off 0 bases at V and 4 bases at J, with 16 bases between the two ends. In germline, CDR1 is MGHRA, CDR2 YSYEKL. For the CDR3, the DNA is TGCGCCAGCAGCCAAGATCCTCTCTGGGGCGGATACAATGAGCAGTTCTTC. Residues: CASSQDPLWGGYNEQFF.

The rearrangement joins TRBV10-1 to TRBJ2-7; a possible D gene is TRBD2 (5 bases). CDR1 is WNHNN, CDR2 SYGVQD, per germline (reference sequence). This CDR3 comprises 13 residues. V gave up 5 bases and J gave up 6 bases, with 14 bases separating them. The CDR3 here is CASSRAGNGEQYF. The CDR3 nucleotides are TGCGCCAGCAGTAGAGCCGGGAATGGCGAGCAGTACTTC.

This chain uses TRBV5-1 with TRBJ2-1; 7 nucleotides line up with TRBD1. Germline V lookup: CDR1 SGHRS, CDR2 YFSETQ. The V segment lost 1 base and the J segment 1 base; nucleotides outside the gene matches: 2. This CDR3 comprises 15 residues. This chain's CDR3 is CASSLRQGSYNEQFF. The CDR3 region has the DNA TGCGCCAGCAGCTTGCGACAGGGATCCTACAATGAGCAGTTCTTC. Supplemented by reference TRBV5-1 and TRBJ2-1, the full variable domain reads KAGVTQTPRYLIKTRGQQVTLSCSPISGHRSVSWYQQTPGQGLQFLFEYFSETQRNKGNFPGRFSGRQFSNSRSEMNVSTLELGDSALYLCASSLRQGSYNEQFFGPGTRLTVL.

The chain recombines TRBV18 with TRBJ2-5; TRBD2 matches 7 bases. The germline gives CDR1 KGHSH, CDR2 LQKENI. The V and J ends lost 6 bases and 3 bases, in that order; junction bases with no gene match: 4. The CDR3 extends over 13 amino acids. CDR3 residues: CASSGRAEETQYF. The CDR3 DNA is TGTGCCAGCTCGGGGAGGGCCGAAGAGACCCAGTACTTC.

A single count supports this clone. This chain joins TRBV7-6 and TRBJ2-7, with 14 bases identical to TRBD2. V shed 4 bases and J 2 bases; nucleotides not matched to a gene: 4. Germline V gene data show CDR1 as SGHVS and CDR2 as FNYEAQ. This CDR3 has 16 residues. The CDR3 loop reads CASSSGTSGGTYEQYF. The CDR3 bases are TGTGCCAGCAGCTCCGGGACTAGCGGGGGAACCTACGAGCAGTACTTC.

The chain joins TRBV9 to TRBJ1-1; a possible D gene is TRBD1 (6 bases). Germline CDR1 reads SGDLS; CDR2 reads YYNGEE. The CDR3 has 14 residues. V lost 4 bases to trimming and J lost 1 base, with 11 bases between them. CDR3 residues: CASSTHRENTEAFF. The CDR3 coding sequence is TGTGCCAGCAGCACACACAGGGAGAACACTGAAGCTTTCTTT.